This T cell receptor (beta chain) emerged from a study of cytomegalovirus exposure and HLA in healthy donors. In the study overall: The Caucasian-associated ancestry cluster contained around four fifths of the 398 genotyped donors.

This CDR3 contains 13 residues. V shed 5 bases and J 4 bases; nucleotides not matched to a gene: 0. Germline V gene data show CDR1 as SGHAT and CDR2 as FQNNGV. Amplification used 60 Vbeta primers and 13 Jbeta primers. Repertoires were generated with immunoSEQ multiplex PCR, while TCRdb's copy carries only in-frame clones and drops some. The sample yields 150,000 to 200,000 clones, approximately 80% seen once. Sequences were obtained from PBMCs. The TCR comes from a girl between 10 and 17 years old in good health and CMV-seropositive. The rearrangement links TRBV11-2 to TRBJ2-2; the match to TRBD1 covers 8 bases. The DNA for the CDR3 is TGTGCCAGCAGCGGACAGGGCACCGGGGAGCTGTTTTTT. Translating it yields CASSGQGTGELFF.